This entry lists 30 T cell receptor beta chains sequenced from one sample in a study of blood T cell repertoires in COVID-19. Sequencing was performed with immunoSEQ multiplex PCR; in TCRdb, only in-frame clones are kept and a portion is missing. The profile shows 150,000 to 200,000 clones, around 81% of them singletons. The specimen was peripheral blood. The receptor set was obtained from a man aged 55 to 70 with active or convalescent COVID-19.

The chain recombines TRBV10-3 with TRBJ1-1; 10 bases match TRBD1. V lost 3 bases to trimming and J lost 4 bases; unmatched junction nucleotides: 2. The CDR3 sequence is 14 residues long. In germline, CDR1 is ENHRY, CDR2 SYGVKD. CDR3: CAISERTGGTEAFF. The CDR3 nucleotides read TGTGCCATCAGTGAAAGGACAGGGGGCACTGAAGCTTTCTTT.

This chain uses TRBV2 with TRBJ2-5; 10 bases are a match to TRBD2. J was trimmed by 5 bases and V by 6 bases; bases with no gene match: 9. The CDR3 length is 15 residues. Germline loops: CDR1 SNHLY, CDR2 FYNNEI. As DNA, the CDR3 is TGTGCCAGCAGGGATGGACTAGCGGTGACTGAGACCCAGTACTTC. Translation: CASRDGLAVTETQYF.

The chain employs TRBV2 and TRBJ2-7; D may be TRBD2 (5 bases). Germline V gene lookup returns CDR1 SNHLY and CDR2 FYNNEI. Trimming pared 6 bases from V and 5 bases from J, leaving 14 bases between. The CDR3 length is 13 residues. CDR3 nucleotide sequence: TGTGCCAGCAGCCCCGGGAATTCGGACGAGCAGTACTTC. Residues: CASSPGNSDEQYF. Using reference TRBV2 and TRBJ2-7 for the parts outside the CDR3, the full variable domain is EPEVTQTPSHQVTQMGQEVILRCVPISNHLYFYWYRQILGQKVEFLVSFYNNEISEKSEIFDDQFSVERPDGSNFTLKIRSTKLEDSAMYFCASSPGNSDEQYFGPGTRLTVT.

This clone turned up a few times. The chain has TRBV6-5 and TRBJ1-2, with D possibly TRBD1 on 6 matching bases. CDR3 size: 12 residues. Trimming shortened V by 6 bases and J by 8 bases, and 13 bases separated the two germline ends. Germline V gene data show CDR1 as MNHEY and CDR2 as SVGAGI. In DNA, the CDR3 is TGTGCCAGCAGCCTCAGGGGTGGCGGCTACACCTTC. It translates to CASSLRGGGYTF.

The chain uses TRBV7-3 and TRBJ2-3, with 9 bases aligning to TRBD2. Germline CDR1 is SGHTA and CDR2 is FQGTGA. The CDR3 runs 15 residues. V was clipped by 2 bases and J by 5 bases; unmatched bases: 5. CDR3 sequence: CASSLGLAGRDTQYF. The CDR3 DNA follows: TGTGCCAGCAGCTTAGGCCTAGCGGGGAGAGATACGCAGTATTTT.

In nucleotides, the CDR3 is TGTGCCAGCAGTGAAGGGCCCCCGGGACTCGCTGCCTATGGCTACACCTTC. Residues: CASSEGPPGLAAYGYTF. The gene calls are TRBV2 and TRBJ1-2, with D possibly being TRBD1 (5 bases). Germline CDR1 reads SNHLY; CDR2 reads FYNNEI. This CDR3 contains 17 residues. V lost 1 base and J 4 bases, leaving 19 bases between the germline ends.

CDR3 nucleotide sequence: TGTGCCACCAGCAGAACCGGGACAGGGCTCTACAATGAGCAGTTCTTC. It encodes CATSRTGTGLYNEQFF. This chain connects TRBV15 to TRBJ2-1; 9 nucleotides agree with TRBD1. The CDR3 is made up of 16 amino acids. From germline, CDR1 is LNHNV and CDR2 YYDKDF (reference sequence). V was pared by 2 bases and J by 3 bases, with 5 bases of the junction left unmatched.

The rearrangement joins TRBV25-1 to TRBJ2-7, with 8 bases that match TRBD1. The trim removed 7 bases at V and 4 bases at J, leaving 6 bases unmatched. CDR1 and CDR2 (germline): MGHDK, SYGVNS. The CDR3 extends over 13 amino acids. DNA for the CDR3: TGTGCCAGCAAGGGACAGGAGGGGTACGAGCAGTACTTC. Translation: CASKGQEGYEQYF.

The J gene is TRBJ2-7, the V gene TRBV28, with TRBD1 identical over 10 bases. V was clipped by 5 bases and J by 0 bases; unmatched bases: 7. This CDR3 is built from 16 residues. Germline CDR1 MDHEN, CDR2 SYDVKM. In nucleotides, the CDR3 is TGTGCCAGCAGTCTGGACAGGGGGGGACCCTCCTACGAGCAGTACTTC. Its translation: CASSLDRGGPSYEQYF.

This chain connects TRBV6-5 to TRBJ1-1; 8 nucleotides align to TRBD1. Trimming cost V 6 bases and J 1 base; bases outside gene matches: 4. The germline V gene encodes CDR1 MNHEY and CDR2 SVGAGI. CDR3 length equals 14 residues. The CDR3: CASRKTGENTEAFF. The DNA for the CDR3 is TGTGCCAGCAGGAAGACAGGGGAGAACACTGAAGCTTTCTTT.

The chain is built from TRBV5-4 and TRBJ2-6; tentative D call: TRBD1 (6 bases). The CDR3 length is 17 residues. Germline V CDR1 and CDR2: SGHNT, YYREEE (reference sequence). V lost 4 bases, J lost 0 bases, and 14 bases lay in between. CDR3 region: CASSPPTGVSGANVLTF. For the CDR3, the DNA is TGTGCCAGCAGCCCACCGACAGGAGTCTCTGGGGCCAACGTCCTGACTTTC.

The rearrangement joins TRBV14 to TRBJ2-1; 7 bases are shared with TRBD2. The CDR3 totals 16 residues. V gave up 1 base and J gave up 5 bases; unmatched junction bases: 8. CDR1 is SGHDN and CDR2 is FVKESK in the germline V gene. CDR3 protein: CASSQGSGLGDNEQFF. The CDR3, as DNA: TGTGCCAGCAGCCAAGGGTCCGGACTAGGGGACAATGAGCAGTTCTTC.

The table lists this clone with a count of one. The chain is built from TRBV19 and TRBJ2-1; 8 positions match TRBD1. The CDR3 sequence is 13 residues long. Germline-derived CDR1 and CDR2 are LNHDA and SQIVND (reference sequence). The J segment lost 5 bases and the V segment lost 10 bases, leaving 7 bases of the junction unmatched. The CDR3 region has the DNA TGTGCCACCGACGGACAGGGTCACAATGAGCAGTTCTTC. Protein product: CATDGQGHNEQFF.

The CDR3 here is CASSVGRGNGEKLFF. Written as DNA, the CDR3 is TGTGCCAGCAGCGTAGGTAGGGGCAATGGTGAAAAACTGTTTTTT. V usage is TRBV9 and J usage is TRBJ1-4; TRBD1 is a possible D gene (5 bases). CDR1 and CDR2 (germline): SGDLS, YYNGEE. Trimming removed 0 bases from V and 7 bases from J, with 13 bases in between. This CDR3 spans 15 amino acids. Complete variable domain (other parts from reference TRBV9 and TRBJ1-4): DSGVTQTPKHLITATGQRVTLRCSPRSGDLSVYWYQQSLDQGLQFLIQYYNGEERAKGNILERFSAQQFPDLHSELNLSSLELGDSALYFCASSVGRGNGEKLFFGSGTQLSVL.

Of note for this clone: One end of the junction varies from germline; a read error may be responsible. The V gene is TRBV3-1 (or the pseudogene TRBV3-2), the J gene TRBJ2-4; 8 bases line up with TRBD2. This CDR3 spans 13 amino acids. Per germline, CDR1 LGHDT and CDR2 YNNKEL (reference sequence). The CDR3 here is CASSRDPSGREFF. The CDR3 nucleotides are TGTGCCAGCAGCCGAGACCCTAGCGGGCGGGAATTCTTC.

CDR3 sequence: CASSLGFRNQPQHF. In nucleotides, the CDR3 is TGTGCCAGCAGCTTGGGCTTCAGAAATCAGCCCCAGCATTTT. The gene calls are TRBV5-6 and TRBJ1-5; the D is unclear. Germline V CDR1 and CDR2: SGHDT, YYEEEE. The V end was cut by 0 bases, the J end by 4 bases, with 8 bases between. This CDR3 contains 14 residues.

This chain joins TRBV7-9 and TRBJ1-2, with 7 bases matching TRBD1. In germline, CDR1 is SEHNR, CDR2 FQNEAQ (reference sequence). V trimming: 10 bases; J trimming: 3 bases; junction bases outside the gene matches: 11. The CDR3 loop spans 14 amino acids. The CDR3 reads CANRTTGYDYGYTF. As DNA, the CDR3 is TGTGCCAACCGTACGACAGGGTATGACTATGGCTACACCTTC. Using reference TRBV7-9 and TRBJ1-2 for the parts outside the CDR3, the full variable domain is DTGVSQNPRHKITKRGQNVTFRCDPISEHNRLYWYRQTLGQGPEFLTYFQNEAQLEKSRLLSDRFSAERPKGSFSTLEIQRTEQGDSAMYLCANRTTGYDYGYTFGSGTRLTVV.

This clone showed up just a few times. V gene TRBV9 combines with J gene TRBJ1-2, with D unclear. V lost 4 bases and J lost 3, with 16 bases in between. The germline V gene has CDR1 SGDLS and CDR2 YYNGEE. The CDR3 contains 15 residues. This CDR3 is CASSPAGGQDYGYTF. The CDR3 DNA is TGTGCCAGCAGCCCAGCTGGAGGCCAGGACTATGGCTACACCTTC.

The CDR3 is CASSSAGGRYEQYF. The CDR3 nucleotides are TGCGCCAGCAGCTCAGCGGGAGGGCGTTACGAGCAGTACTTC. The chain employs TRBV5-1 and TRBJ2-7; 10 bases agree with TRBD2. The ends lost 3 bases at V and 4 bases at J; junction bases unmatched: 4. The CDR3 runs to 14 residues. The germline V gene has CDR1 SGHRS and CDR2 YFSETQ.

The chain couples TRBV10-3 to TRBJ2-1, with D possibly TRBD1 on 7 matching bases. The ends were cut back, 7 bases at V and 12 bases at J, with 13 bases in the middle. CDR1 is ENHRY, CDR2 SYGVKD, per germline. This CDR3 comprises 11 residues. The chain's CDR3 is CAITQGGVQFF. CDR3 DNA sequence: TGTGCCATCACCCAGGGGGGAGTGCAGTTCTTC.

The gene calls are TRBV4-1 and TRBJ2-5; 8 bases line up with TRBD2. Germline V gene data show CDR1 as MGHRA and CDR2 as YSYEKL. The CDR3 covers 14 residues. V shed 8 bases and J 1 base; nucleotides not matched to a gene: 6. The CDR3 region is CASASGSIQETQYF. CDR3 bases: TGCGCCAGCGCAAGCGGGAGTATCCAAGAGACCCAGTACTTC.

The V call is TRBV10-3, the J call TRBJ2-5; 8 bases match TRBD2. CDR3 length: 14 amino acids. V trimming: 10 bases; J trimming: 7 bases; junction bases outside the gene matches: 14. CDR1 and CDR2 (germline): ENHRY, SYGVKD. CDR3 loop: CATTGGAGVGTQYF. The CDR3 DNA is TGTGCCACCACGGGGGGAGCGGGGGTAGGGACCCAGTACTTC.

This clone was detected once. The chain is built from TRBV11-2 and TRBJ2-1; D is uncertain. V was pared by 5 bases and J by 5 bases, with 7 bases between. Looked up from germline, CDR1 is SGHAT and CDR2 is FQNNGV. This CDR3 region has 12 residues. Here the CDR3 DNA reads TGTGCCAGCAGCCCCATCCACAATGAGCAGTTCTTC. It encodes CASSPIHNEQFF.

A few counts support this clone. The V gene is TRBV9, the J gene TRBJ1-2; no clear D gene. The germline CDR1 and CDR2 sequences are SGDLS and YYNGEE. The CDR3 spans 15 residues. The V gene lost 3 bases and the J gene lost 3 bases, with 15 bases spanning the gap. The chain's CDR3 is CASSAREAQDYGYTF. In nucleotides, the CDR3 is TGTGCCAGCAGCGCTCGCGAGGCCCAAGACTATGGCTACACCTTC.

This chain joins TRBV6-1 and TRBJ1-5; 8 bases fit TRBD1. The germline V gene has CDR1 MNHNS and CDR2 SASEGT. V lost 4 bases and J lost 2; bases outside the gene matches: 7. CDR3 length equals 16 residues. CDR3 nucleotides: TGTGCCAGCAGTGCCCAGGGGGCGCAAGGCAATCAGCCCCAGCATTTT. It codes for CASSAQGAQGNQPQHF.

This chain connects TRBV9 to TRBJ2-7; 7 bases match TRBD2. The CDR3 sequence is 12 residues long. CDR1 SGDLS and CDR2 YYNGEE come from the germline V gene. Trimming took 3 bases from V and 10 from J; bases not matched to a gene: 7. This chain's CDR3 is CASSAGGGVQYF. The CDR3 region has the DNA TGTGCCAGCAGCGCAGGCGGGGGTGTCCAGTACTTC.

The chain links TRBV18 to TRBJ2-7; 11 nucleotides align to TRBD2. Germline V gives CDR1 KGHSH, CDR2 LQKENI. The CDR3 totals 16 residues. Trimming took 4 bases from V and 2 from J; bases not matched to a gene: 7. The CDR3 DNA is TGTGCCAGCTCACTTACCGGGACTAGCGGACCCTACGAGCAGTACTTC. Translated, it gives CASSLTGTSGPYEQYF.

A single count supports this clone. CDR3 bases: TGTGCCAGCAGCCTCGTCGGGGGGGCTTCCTACAATGAGCAGTTCTTC. It codes for CASSLVGGASYNEQFF. The J gene is TRBJ2-1, the V gene TRBV3-1 (or the pseudogene TRBV3-2); 8 bases are a match to TRBD2. CDR3 length: 16 residues. In germline, CDR1 is LGHDT, CDR2 YNNKEL (reference sequence). V lost 4 bases, J lost 1 base, and 6 bases stayed unmatched.

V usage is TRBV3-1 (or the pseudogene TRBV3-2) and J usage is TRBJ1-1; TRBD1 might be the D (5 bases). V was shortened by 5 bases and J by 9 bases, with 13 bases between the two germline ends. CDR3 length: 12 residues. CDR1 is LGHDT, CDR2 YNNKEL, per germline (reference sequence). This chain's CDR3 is CASSTGGEKAFF. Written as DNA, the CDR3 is TGTGCCAGCAGCACGGGGGGGGAGAAAGCTTTCTTT.

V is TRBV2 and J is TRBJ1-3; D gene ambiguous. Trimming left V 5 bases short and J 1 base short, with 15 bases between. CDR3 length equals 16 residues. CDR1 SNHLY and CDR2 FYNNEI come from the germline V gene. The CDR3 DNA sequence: TGTGCCAGCAGTCAATACGAAGCCAGGTCTGGAAACACCATATATTTT. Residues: CASSQYEARSGNTIYF.